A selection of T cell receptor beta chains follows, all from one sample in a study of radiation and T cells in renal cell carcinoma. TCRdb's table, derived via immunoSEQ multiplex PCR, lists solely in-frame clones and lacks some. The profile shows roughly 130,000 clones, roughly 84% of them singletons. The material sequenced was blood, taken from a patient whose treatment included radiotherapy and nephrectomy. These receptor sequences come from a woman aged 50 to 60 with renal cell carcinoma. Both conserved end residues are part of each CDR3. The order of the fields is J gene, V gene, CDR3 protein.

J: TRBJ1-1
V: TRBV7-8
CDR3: CASSLANRQGRAFF

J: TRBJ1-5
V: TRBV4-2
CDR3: CASSQVLGTYSNQPQHF

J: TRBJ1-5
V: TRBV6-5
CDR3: CASSLAPSQPQHF

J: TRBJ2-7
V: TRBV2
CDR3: CASSPPGHNSYEQYF

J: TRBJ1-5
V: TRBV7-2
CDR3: CASSLGWDGQPQHF

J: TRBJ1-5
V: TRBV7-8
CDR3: CASSLAGGANQPQHF

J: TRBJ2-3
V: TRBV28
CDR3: CASRGTVNTDTQYF

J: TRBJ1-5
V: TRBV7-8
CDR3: CASSFSGGNNQPQHF

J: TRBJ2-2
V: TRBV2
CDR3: CASSEVRGTGELFF

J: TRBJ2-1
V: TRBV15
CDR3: CATSATDRGYNEQFF

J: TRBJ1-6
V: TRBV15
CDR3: CATSYPGGSSYNSPLHF

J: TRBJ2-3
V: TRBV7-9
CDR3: CASSLARLAGTTDTQYF

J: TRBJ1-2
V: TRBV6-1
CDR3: CASRTGGGGYTF

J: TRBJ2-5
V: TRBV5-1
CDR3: CASSFLGTPQETQYF

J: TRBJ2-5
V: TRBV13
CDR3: CASSFGDRDSETQYF

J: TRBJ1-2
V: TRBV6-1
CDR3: CASRGGQGALYGYTF

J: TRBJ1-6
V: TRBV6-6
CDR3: CASSRNRDRVSPLHF

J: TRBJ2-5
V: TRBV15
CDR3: CATSLQGPGTASQETQYF

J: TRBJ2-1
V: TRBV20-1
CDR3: CSAGRGNEQFF

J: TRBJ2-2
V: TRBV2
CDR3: CAALGASTGELFF

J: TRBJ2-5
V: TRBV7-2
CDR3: CASSSTRLAGGQETQYF

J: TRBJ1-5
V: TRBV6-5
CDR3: CASSWESNQPQHF

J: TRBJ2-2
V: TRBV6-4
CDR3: CASSDSISGELFF

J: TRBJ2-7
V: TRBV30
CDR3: CAFSERIPPYEQYF

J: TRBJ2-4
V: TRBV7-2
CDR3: CASSPVRSGQVLAKNIQYF

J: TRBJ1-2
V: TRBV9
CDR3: CASSSRNPFGYGYTF